This T cell receptor (beta chain) was profiled in a study of T cells after yellow fever vaccination. To note about this clonotype: The antigen is unknown.

Whole-study results and caveats: The secondary response was weaker but peaked faster, day 5 versus 15. Clonotype sharing between CD4 and CD8 compartments was small. Most clones from primary vaccination resurfaced after the booster (approximately 96% CD4, 88% CD8).

The V gene's germline CDR1 is SEHNR and CDR2 FQNEAQ (reference sequence). The CDR3 has 15 amino acids. Deletions cut 6 bases from V and 3 bases from J, with 14 bases between. Each CDR3 protein gets one entry after TCRdb re-called the 5' RACE reads with MiXCR. This sample carries more than 450,000 distinct CDR3 sequences, 21% of them seen once, and the ten largest clones take about a sixth. The sample consisted of PBMCs, taken more than 20 days after the first yellow fever vaccination. The V and J genes are TRBV7-9 and TRBJ2-2; D is possibly TRBD1 (6 bases). The TCR was taken from a man in his late teens or twenties who received the YFV17D yellow fever vaccine. CDR3 nucleotides: TGTGCCAGCAGTCGGGCACAGGGACACACCGGGGAGCTGTTTTTT. Residues: CASSRAQGHTGELFF.